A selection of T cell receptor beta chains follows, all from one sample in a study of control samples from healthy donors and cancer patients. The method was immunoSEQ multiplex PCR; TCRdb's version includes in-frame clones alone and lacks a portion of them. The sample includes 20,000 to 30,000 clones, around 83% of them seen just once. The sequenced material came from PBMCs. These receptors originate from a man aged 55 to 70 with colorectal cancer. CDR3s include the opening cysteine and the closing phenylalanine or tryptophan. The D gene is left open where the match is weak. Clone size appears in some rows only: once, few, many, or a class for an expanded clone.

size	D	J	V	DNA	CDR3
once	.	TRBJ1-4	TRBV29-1	TGCAGCGTTACAACGGAGAGGTCTACTAATGAAAAACTGTTTTTT	CSVTTERSTNEKLFF
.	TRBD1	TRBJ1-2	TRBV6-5	TGTGCCAGCAGCAACCCGGGACAGGCTAACTATGGCTACACCTTC	CASSNPGQANYGYTF
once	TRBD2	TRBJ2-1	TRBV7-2	TGTGCCAGCAGCTTCTCTAGCGGGGAATACAATGAGCAGTTCTTC	CASSFSSGEYNEQFF
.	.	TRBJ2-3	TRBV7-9	TGTGCCAGCAGCTTAGAGGCGTTGGAGGGGTATTTT	CASSLEALEGYF
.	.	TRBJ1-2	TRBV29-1	TGCAGCGTTGCCCCCGGCCGGCCAGATGGCTACACCTTC	CSVAPGRPDGYTF
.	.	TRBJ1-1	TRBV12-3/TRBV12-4	TGTGCCAGCACCGATGCGTCTGAAGCTTTCTTT	CASTDASEAFF
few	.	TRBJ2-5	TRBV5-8	TGTGCCAGCAGCCGGAGGGGGATGGGCCAGTACTTC	CASSRRGMGQYF
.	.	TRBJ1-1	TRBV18	TGTGCCAGCTCCCGAGGACAGAAGAACACTGAAGCTTTCTTT	CASSRGQKNTEAFF
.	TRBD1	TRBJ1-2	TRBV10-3	TGTGCCATCACCGGGACAGCAGCTAACTATGGCTACACCTTC	CAITGTAANYGYTF
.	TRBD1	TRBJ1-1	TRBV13	TGTGCCAGCAGCTACAACAGGGGGCTCGGAGTATGGGGCACTGAAGCTTTCTTT	CASSYNRGLGVWGTEAFF
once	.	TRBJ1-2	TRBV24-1	TGTGCCACCAGTGATCCGAGACAGGCCTATGGCTACACCTTC	CATSDPRQAYGYTF
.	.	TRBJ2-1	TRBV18	TGTGCCAGCTCACCCGGGGTAGCGGTAAACAATGAGCAGTTCTTC	CASSPGVAVNNEQFF
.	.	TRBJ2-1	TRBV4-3	TGCGCCAGCAGCCAAGAAGGACTCCCAGCCTACAATGAGCAGTTCTTC	CASSQEGLPAYNEQFF
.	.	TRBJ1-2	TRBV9	TGTGCCAGCAGCGGGAGTTGGGCGGGCTACACCTTC	CASSGSWAGYTF
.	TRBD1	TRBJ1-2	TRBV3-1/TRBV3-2	TGTGCCAGCAGCCAAGAGAGCGACAGGGGCGGCTACACCTTC	CASSQESDRGGYTF
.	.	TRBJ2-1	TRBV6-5	TGTGCCAGCAGTTACATGACAGGTCCCTACAATGAGCAGTTCTTC	CASSYMTGPYNEQFF
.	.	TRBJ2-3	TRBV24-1	TGTGCCACCAGTGATTCCTGGGGGCGCGGAGATACGCAGTATTTT	CATSDSWGRGDTQYF
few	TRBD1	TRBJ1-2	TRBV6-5	TGTGCCAGCAGGCGGACAGGGGTCCGGGGCTACACCTTC	CASRRTGVRGYTF
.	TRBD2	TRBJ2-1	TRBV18	TGTGCCAGCTCACCAGGGATAGCGGGGGACAATGAGCAGTTCTTC	CASSPGIAGDNEQFF
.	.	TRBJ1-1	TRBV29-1	TGCAGCGTTCTAGGGGTAGTAGTAGACACTGAAGCTTTCTTT	CSVLGVVVDTEAFF
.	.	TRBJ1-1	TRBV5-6	TGTGCCAGCAGCTTGGACAAGGGGCGAGCTTTCTTT	CASSLDKGRAFF